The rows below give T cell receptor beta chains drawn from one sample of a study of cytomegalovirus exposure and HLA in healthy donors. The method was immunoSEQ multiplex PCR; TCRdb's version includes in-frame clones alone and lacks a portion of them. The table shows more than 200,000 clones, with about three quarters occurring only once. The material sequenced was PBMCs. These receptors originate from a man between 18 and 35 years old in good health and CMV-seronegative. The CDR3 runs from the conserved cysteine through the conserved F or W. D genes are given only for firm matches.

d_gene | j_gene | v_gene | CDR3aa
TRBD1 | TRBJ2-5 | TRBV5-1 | CASSLETGVETQYF
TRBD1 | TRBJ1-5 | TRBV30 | CAWSPIGSGQGSSNQPQHF
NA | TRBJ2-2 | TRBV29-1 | CSATAVTGTGELFF
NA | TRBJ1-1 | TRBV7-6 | CASSAGEEAFF
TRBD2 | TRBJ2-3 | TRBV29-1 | CSVDGASGRTDTQYF
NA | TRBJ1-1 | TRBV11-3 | CASSKRLATEAFF
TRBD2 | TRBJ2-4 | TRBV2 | CASSAVAGGLAKNIQYF
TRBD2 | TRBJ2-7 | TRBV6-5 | CASSYSRGGLDEQYF
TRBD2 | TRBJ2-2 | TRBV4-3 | CASSQASGGPNTGELFF
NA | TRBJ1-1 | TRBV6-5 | CASSEKGIRTEAFF
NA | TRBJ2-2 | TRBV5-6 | CASSFTTNTGELFF
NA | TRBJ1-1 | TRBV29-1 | CSVGSGVTEAFF
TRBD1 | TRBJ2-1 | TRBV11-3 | CASSSGQAYNEQFF
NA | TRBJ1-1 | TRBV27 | CASSSAGIRTEAFF
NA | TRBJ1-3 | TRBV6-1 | CASRATGASGNTIYF
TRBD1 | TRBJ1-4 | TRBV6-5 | CASSPGQGGEKLFF
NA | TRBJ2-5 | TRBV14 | CASSSSYLGLQETQYF
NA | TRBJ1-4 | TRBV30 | CAWNRDSAGNEKLFF
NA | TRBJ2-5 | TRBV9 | CASSFGTTQETQYF
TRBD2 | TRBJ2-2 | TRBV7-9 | CASSLPLAGNTGELFF
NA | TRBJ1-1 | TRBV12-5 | CASGSRVLGGPFVNMNTEAFF
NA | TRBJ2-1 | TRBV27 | CASSLSLNEQFF